This T cell receptor (beta chain) was sequenced for a study of T cells in Graves' hyperthyroidism and ophthalmopathy. Study results and limitations: Most thyroid-expanded clonotypes above 0.001 were also found in blood. A model using 13 V-J features told ophthalmopathy apart from stable hyperthyroidism.

TCR beta CDR3 regions were amplified from RNA transcripts. Researchers ran a first-round RT-PCR on the TCR CDR3 using the HTBI primer set. TCRdb redid the calling of the multiplex PCR reads with MiXCR, one entry per CDR3 protein. The sample gives fewer than 800,000 distinct CDR3 sequences, around 15% of which show up once; roughly 8% is in the top ten. Hyperthyroidism patients were newly diagnosed, had disease duration under 2 months, and were aged 18 to 65 years. This clonotype has ten or more counts. Its antigen is as yet unknown. V was cut by 3 bases and J by 3 bases, with 11 bases left in between. This CDR3 is 14 amino acids long. CDR1 is GTSNPN, CDR2 SVGIG, per germline (reference sequence).

The chain uses TRBV30 and TRBJ2-2; D is tentatively TRBD1 or TRBD2 (5 bases each). Sequences were obtained from blood. The sequence was obtained from a man aged 18 to 30 with Graves' hyperthyroidism. The CDR3 region is CAWRRGHYTGELFF. CDR3 DNA: TGTGCCTGGAGGAGGGGCCACTACACCGGGGAGCTGTTTTTT.